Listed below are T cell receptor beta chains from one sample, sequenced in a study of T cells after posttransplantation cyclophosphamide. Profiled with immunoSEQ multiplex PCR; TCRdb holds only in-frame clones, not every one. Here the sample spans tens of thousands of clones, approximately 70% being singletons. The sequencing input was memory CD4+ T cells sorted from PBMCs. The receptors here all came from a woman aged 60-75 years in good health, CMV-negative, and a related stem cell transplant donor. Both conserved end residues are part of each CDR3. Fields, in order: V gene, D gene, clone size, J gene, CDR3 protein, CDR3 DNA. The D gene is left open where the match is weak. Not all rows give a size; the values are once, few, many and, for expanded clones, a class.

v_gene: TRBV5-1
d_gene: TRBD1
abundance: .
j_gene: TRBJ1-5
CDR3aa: CASSLGDRNQPQHF
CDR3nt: TGCGCCAGCAGCTTGGGGGACAGGAATCAGCCCCAGCATTTT

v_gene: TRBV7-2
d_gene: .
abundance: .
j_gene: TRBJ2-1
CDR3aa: CASSGSVSSYNEQFF
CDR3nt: TGTGCCAGCAGCGGGAGCGTTAGCTCCTACAATGAGCAGTTCTTC

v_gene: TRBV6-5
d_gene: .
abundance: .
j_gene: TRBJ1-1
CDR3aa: CASSKVREHTEAFF
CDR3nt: TGTGCCAGCAGTAAAGTCCGGGAGCACACTGAAGCTTTCTTT

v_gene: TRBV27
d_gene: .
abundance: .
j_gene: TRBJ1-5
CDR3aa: CASSPVQGGNQPQHF
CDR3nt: TGTGCCAGCTCCCCGGTCCAGGGCGGCAATCAGCCCCAGCATTTT

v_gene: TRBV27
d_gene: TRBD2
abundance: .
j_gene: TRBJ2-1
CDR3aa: CASSLSALSGGPYNEQFF
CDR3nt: TGTGCCAGCAGTTTATCAGCCCTTAGCGGGGGCCCCTACAATGAGCAGTTCTTC

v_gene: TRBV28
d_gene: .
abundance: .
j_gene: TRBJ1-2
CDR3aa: CASSFPGNFYGYTF
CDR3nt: TGTGCCAGCAGTTTCCCAGGCAACTTCTATGGCTACACCTTC

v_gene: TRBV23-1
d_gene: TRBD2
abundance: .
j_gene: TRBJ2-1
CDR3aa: CASSQNRSGGAFHNEQFF
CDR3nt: TGCGCCAGCAGTCAAAATCGTAGCGGGGGGGCCTTCCACAATGAGCAGTTCTTC

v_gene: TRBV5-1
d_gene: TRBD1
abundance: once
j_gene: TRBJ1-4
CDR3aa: CASSPGQGGEKLFF
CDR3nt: TGCGCCAGCAGCCCAGGACAGGGAGGAGAAAAACTGTTTTTT

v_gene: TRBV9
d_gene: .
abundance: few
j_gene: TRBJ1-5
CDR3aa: CASSVGRSQPQHF
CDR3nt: TGTGCCAGCAGCGTAGGTAGGAGTCAGCCCCAGCATTTT

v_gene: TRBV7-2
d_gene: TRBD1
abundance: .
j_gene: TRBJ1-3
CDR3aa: CASSRSGGGNTIYF
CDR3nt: TGTGCCAGCAGTAGATCAGGGGGTGGAAACACCATATATTTT

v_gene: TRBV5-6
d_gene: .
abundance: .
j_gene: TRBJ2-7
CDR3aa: CASTHRWALNNEQYF
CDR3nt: TGTGCCAGCACCCATAGGTGGGCGCTGAACAACGAGCAGTACTTC

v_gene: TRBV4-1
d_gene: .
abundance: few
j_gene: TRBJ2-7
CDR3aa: CASRQLFGVSYEQYF
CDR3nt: TGTGCCAGCAGGCAACTTTTCGGGGTCTCCTACGAGCAGTACTTC

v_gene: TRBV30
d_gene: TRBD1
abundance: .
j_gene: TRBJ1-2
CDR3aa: CAWRLPGTGPGSYGYTF
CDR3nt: TGTGCCTGGAGACTTCCGGGGACAGGCCCGGGATCGTATGGCTACACCTTC

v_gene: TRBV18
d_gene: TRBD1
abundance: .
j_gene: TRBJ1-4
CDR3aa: CASSPGTVEKLFF
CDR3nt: TGTGCCAGCTCACCGGGGACAGTTGAAAAACTGTTTTTT

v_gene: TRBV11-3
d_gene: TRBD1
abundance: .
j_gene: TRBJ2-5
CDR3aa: CASSSAGTGGVETQYF
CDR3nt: TGTGCCAGCAGCTCAGCCGGGACAGGGGGTGTAGAGACCCAGTACTTC

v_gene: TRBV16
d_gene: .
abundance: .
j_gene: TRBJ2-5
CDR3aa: CASSQSQETQYF
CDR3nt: TGTGCCAGCAGCCAGAGCCAAGAGACCCAGTACTTC

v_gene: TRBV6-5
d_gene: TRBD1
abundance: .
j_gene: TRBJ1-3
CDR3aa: CASRAWTGEGNTIYF
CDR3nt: TGTGCCAGCAGAGCCTGGACAGGGGAGGGAAACACCATATATTTT

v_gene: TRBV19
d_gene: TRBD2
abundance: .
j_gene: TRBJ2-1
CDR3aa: CASSNSGGAWNEQFF
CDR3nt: TGTGCCAGTAGTAATAGCGGGGGGGCCTGGAATGAGCAGTTCTTC

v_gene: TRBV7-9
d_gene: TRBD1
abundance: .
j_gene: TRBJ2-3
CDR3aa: CASSLAGQGVITDTQYF
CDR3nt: TGTGCCAGCAGCTTAGCTGGACAGGGGGTGATCACAGATACGCAGTATTTT

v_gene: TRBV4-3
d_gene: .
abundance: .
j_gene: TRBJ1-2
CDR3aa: CASSQVVGLGGYTF
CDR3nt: TGCGCCAGCAGCCAAGTAGTAGGTCTAGGAGGCTACACCTTC

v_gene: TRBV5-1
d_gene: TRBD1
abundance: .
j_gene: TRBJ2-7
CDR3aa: CASSTGQGSYEQYF
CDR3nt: TGCGCCAGCAGCACGGGACAGGGCTCCTACGAGCAGTACTTC

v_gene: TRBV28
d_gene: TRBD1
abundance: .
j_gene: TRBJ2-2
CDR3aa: CASTILGTAGELFF
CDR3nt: TGTGCCAGCACCATACTCGGGACAGCCGGGGAGCTGTTTTTT

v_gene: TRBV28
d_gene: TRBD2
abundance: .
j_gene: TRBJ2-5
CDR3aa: CASMAGGSETQYF
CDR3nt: TGTGCCAGCATGGCGGGGGGCTCGGAGACCCAGTACTTC

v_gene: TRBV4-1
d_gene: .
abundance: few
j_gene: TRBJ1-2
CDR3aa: CASSPEPTALNYGYTF
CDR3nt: TGCGCCAGCAGCCCAGAACCGACAGCACTAAACTATGGCTACACCTTC

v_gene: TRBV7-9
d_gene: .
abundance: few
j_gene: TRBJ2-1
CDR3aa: CASSPAGNDRSEQFF
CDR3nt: TGTGCCAGCAGCCCAGCGGGTAACGACCGTTCGGAGCAGTTCTTC

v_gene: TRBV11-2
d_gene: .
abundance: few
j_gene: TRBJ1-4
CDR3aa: CASSPLGRTKGEKLFF
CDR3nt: TGTGCCAGCAGCCCTCTGGGCAGGACTAAAGGTGAAAAACTGTTTTTT

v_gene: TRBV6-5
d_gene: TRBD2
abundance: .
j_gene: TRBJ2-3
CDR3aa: CASSYRSGGSTDTQYF
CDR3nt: TGTGCCAGCAGTTATCGTAGCGGGGGAAGCACAGATACGCAGTATTTT

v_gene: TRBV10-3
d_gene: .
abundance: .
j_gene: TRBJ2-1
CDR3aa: CAISPTRNEQFF
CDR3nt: TGTGCCATCAGCCCTACTAGGAATGAGCAGTTCTTC

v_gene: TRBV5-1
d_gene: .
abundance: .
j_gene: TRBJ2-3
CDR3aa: CASSLRRTTDTQYF
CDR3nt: TGCGCCAGCAGCTTGCGGAGGACCACAGATACGCAGTATTTT

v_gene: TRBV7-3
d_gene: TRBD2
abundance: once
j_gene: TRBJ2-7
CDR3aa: CASSLSAGGSHEQYF
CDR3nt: TGTGCCAGCAGCTTAAGTGCGGGAGGGTCCCACGAGCAGTACTTC

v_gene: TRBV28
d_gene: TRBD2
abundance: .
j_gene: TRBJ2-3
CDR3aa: CASRETLAGGSTDTQYF
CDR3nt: TGTGCCAGCAGAGAAACCCTAGCGGGGGGCAGCACAGATACGCAGTATTTT

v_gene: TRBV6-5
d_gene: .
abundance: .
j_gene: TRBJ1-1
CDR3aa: CASSSPTAGNTEAFF
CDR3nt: TGTGCCAGCAGCTCACCTACAGCGGGGAACACTGAAGCTTTCTTT

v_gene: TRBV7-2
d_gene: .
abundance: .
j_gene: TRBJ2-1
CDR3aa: CASSPYREGEQFF
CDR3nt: TGTGCCAGCAGCCCCTACAGGGAGGGGGAGCAGTTCTTC

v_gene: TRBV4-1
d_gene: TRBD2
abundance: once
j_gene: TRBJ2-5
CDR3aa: CASSQISGGASQETQYF
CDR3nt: TGCGCCAGCAGCCAGATTAGCGGGGGGGCCTCCCAAGAGACCCAGTACTTC

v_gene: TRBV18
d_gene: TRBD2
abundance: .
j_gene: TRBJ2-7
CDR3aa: CASSPDTSGRGEQYF
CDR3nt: TGTGCCAGCTCACCCGACACTAGCGGGAGGGGCGAGCAGTACTTC

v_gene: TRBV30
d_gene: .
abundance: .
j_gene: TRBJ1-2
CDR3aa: CAWSVPGLLPYGYTF
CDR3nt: TGTGCCTGGAGTGTACCGGGACTTCTCCCCTATGGCTACACCTTC

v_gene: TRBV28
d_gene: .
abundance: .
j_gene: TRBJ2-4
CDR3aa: CASSRPPVGRDRGIQYF
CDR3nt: TGTGCCAGCAGTAGACCCCCCGTCGGCAGGGATAGAGGCATTCAGTACTTC

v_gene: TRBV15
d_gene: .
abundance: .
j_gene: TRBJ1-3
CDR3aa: CATSKRGAGNTIYF
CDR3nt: TGTGCCACCAGCAAACGGGGGGCTGGAAACACCATATATTTT

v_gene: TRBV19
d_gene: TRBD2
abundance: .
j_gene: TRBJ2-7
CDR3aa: CASRLTSGNYEQYF
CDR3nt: TGTGCCAGTAGACTGACTAGCGGGAACTACGAGCAGTACTTC

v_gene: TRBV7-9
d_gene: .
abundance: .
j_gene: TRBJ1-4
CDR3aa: CASSLDGSRGNEKLFF
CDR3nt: TGTGCCAGCAGCTTAGATGGGAGCCGGGGTAATGAAAAACTGTTTTTT

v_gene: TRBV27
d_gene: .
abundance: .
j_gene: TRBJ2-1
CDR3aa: CASSLRDSNNEQFF
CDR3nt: TGTGCCAGCAGTCTCCGGGACTCGAACAATGAGCAGTTCTTC

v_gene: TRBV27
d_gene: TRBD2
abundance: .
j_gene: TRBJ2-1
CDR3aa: CASSSGTSGRWYNEQFF
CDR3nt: TGTGCCAGCAGTTCCGGGACTAGCGGGAGGTGGTACAATGAGCAGTTCTTC